Following are 2 T cell receptor beta chains from one sample sequenced in a study of T cell responses to AZD1222 COVID-19 vaccine. The repertoire was sequenced with immunoSEQ multiplex PCR; TCRdb's copy has only in-frame clones and lacks some. The sample shows 95,000 to 150,000 clones, over 75% of them seen only once. The input for sequencing was peripheral blood, taken on day 0 of AZD1222 vaccination. The receptors derive from an adult in good health.

The chain recombines TRBV30 with TRBJ2-2, with a weak D call TRBD1 (5 bases). Trimming shortened V by 3 bases and J by 3 bases, and 11 bases separated the two germline ends. Germline CDR1 reads GTSNPN; CDR2 reads SVGIG (reference sequence). The CDR3 loop spans 14 amino acids. This chain's CDR3 is CAWSRVGHTGELFF. CDR3 in DNA: TGTGCCTGGAGCAGGGTGGGTCACACCGGGGAGCTGTTTTTT.

The rearrangement joins TRBV18 to TRBJ2-7, with D maybe TRBD1 (5 bases). The V end lost 2 bases, the J end lost 3 bases, and 14 bases lay between the germline ends. Germline V CDR1 and CDR2: KGHSH, LQKENI. This CDR3 has 15 residues. DNA of the CDR3: TGTGCCAGCTCACCAAACCTGATAGGGGACTACGAGCAGTACTTC. Translating gives CASSPNLIGDYEQYF.